The 8 T cell receptor beta chains below were found in one sample sequenced in a study of CD8 T cells in Susac syndrome. When the RNA was reverse transcribed, random hexamers were used with an input of roughly 0.45 to 1 ug. TCRdb reanalysed the immunoSEQ multiplex PCR reads using MiXCR and keeps one entry per CDR3 protein. The sample holds about 130,000 distinct CDR3 sequences, approximately 96% seen once. The sample comprised CD8+ T cells from PBMCs. The receptors here all came from a human donor with Susac syndrome.

V gene TRBV5-1 combines with J gene TRBJ1-3; no clear D. Germline assignment: CDR1 SGHRS and CDR2 YFSETQ. The CDR3 runs to 13 residues. V lost 3 bases to trimming and J lost 0 bases, with 4 bases between them. CDR3 bases: TGCGCCAGCAGCTCCCCCTCTGGAAACACCATATATTTT. Translating gives CASSSPSGNTIYF.

This rearrangement joins TRBV2 to TRBJ1-1; D call uncertain. The CDR3 has 12 residues. Germline values: CDR1 SNHLY, CDR2 FYNNEI. V was shortened by 6 bases and J by 7 bases, with 12 bases between the two germline ends. The CDR3 nucleotides are TGTGCCAGCAGCCTCGACACTCATGAAGCTTTCTTT. Encoded protein: CASSLDTHEAFF.

The rearrangement links TRBV7-9 to TRBJ2-3, with D perhaps TRBD1 (6 bases). This CDR3 is built from 15 residues. Germline V gene lookup returns CDR1 SEHNR and CDR2 FQNEAQ (reference sequence). V was cut by 3 bases and J by 3 bases, with 13 bases left in between. CDR3 amino acids: CASSFGIGTTDTQYF. CDR3 nucleotides: TGTGCCAGCAGCTTCGGCATCGGGACAACAGATACGCAGTATTTT.

V and J are TRBV12-3 or TRBV12-4 and TRBJ2-3; TRBD2 is a possible D gene (6 bases). The V end lost 7 bases, the J end lost 2 bases, and 16 bases lay between the germline ends. The CDR3 consists of 15 residues. The CDR3 spells CASNPGTGVTDTQYF. The DNA of the CDR3 is TGTGCCAGCAATCCCGGGACGGGGGTCACAGATACGCAGTATTTT.

This chain uses TRBV18 with TRBJ1-5; D not resolved. Germline V lookup: CDR1 KGHSH, CDR2 LQKENI. Trimming removed 3 bases from V and 6 bases from J, with 9 bases in between. The CDR3 contains 13 residues. The CDR3 spells CASSPRRGQPQHF. The CDR3 region has the DNA TGTGCCAGCTCACCGAGACGGGGTCAGCCCCAGCATTTT.

The rearrangement links TRBV7-2 to TRBJ2-1; the D gene is possibly TRBD2 (6 bases). Trimming cost V 3 bases and J 4 bases, with 10 bases left between them. Per germline, CDR1 SGHTA and CDR2 FQGNSA. CDR3 size: 14 residues. The CDR3 sequence is CASSFGGTYNEQFF. The DNA of the CDR3 is TGTGCCAGCAGCTTTGGGGGGACTTACAATGAGCAGTTCTTC.

This sequence joins TRBV29-1 and TRBJ2-2; D perhaps matches TRBD2 (5 bases). Trimming stripped 0 bases from V and 7 bases from J, with 12 bases between. The CDR3 totals 14 residues. Germline-derived CDR1 and CDR2 are SQVTM and ANQGSEA. DNA for the CDR3: TGCAGCGTTGAAGATGAGGGTGGATTCGGGGAGCTGTTTTTT. Translating gives CSVEDEGGFGELFF.

The gene calls are TRBV5-1 and TRBJ1-6; unclear D gene. V lost 4 bases and J lost 9, with 8 bases in between. CDR3 length: 12 amino acids. Germline assignment: CDR1 SGHRS and CDR2 YFSETQ. Here the CDR3 DNA reads TGCGCCAGCAGCCGAGGACTTTCACCCCTCCACTTT. Translation gives CASSRGLSPLHF.